These 13 T cell receptor beta chains share one sample of origin, sequenced in a study of radiation and T cells in renal cell carcinoma. The time point was: blood 2 weeks post-SBRT. Treatment reported: 15 Gy SBRT to primary tumor, nephrectomy 4 weeks later. Profiling relied on immunoSEQ multiplex PCR, and the TCRdb table lists in-frame clones only, not all of them. The sample has around 130,000 clones, approximately 90% seen once. Specimen: blood, collected from a patient whose treatment included radiotherapy and nephrectomy. These receptors all stem from a woman aged 65 to 85 with renal cell carcinoma.

V usage is TRBV10-3 and J usage is TRBJ2-5, with 9 bases lining up with TRBD2. CDR3 length equals 14 residues. J lost 2 bases, V lost 10 bases, and 8 bases had no gene match. Germline CDR1 is ENHRY and CDR2 is SYGVKD. The CDR3: CASSNSGGQETQYF. The CDR3 bases are TGTGCCAGTAGTAATAGCGGGGGACAAGAGACCCAGTACTTC.

The rearrangement links TRBV30 to TRBJ1-3, with TRBD1 matching 8 bases. CDR1 and CDR2 from the germline V gene are GTSNPN and SVGIG (reference sequence). After removal of 5 bases from V and 11 bases from J, the junction contained 11 bases not matched to a gene. This CDR3 has 13 amino acids. The CDR3 is CAWGRGQGSPIYF. The CDR3 DNA reads TGTGCCTGGGGTAGAGGACAGGGTAGCCCCATATATTTT.

The genes are TRBV21-1 and TRBJ1-1. TRBV21-1 is assigned pseudogene status. The CDR3 is 11 amino acids. As DNA, the CDR3 is TGTGCCAGCGTTAGGGTCTCGAAGGCTTTCTTT. Translated, it gives CASVRVSKAFF.

In this sample, this clone turned up once. The V and J genes are TRBV7-2 and TRBJ2-4, with D unclear. V was pared by 5 bases and J by 0 bases, with 11 bases between. In germline, CDR1 is SGHTA, CDR2 FQGNSA. The CDR3 runs to 15 residues. The CDR3 bases are TGTGCCAGCAGCGCGCCTGACTTAGCCAAAAACATTCAGTACTTC. Residues: CASSAPDLAKNIQYF.

The chain couples TRBV6-4 to TRBJ1-2; D perhaps matches TRBD1 (6 bases). This CDR3 is 14 amino acids long. The V end lost 6 bases, the J end lost 8 bases, and 19 bases lay between the germline ends. Germline V gene sequence: CDR1 MRHNA, CDR2 SNTAGT. The CDR3 spells CASRSTGQLGGYTF. In DNA, the CDR3 is TGTGCCAGCAGGAGTACCGGACAGCTCGGCGGCTACACCTTC.

CDR3: CASSHSKNTEAFF. CDR3 nucleotide sequence: TGTGCCAGCAGCCATAGCAAAAACACTGAAGCTTTCTTT. This chain joins TRBV4-2 and TRBJ1-1; D is undetermined. Trimming took off 3 bases at V and 2 bases at J, with 7 bases between the two ends. The CDR3 has 13 residues. Germline lookup yields CDR1 LGHNA and CDR2 YNFKEQ.

V is TRBV6-1 and J is TRBJ2-7; the D gene is possibly TRBD1 (6 bases). V was cut by 9 bases and J by 0 bases, with 12 bases left in between. Germline V CDR1 and CDR2: MNHNS, SASEGT. The CDR3 totals 13 residues. In DNA, the CDR3 is TGTGCCAGTAGGACAGCTAGCTCCTACGAGCAGTACTTC. It specifies CASRTASSYEQYF.

V is TRBV28 and J is TRBJ2-7, with D unresolved. This CDR3 is built from 15 residues. Trimming removed 6 bases from V and 1 base from J, with 16 bases in between. Germline CDR1 MDHEN, CDR2 SYDVKM. CDR3 nucleotide sequence: TGTGCCAGCAGGACCGGGTCCAAGGGTTCCTACGAGCAGTACTTC. Protein sequence: CASRTGSKGSYEQYF.

The V and J genes are TRBV6-6 and TRBJ2-7; 7 nucleotides align to TRBD1. V gave up 10 bases and J gave up 6 bases; unmatched junction bases: 6. The germline V gene has CDR1 MNHNY and CDR2 SVGAGI (reference sequence). The CDR3 covers 11 residues. CDR3: CATTGVLEQYF. CDR3 nucleotide sequence: TGTGCCACCACAGGGGTGCTCGAGCAGTACTTC.

The chain links TRBV11-3 to TRBJ2-2; 7 bases align to TRBD1. Trimming at V came to 5 bases and at J to 4 bases, leaving 7 bases not matched to a gene. Germline V gene data show CDR1 as SGHNT and CDR2 as YENEEA. There are 15 residues in the CDR3. CDR3 amino acids: CASSPDRRGTGELFF. The DNA for the CDR3 is TGTGCCAGCAGCCCGGACAGGAGAGGCACCGGGGAGCTGTTTTTT.

The V gene is TRBV5-1, the J gene TRBJ2-5; TRBD2 is a possible D gene (6 bases). V shed 4 bases and J shed 4 bases, with 11 bases lying between them. Germline lookup yields CDR1 SGHRS and CDR2 YFSETQ. CDR3 length equals 13 residues. The CDR3: CASSPTRSETQYF. Written as DNA, the CDR3 is TGCGCCAGCAGCCCGACTAGATCAGAGACCCAGTACTTC.

The chain links TRBV28 to TRBJ1-2; weak D call: TRBD1 (5 bases). Deletions cut 2 bases from V and 2 bases from J, with 6 bases between. CDR1 MDHEN and CDR2 SYDVKM come from the germline V gene. This CDR3 spans 13 amino acids. CDR3: CASSLRDNYGYTF. Here the CDR3 DNA reads TGTGCCAGCAGTTTACGGGACAACTATGGCTACACCTTC.

The V and J genes are TRBV10-3 and TRBJ2-3; D is perhaps TRBD1 or TRBD2 (5 bases each). Germline V gene data show CDR1 as ENHRY and CDR2 as SYGVKD. Trimming removed 2 bases at V and 9 bases at J, with 24 bases between. The CDR3 runs 17 residues. CDR3 coding DNA: TGTGCCATCAGTGAGCCCTGGGTGGGGACGGACTCGGACACGCAGTATTTT. Translated: CAISEPWVGTDSDTQYF.